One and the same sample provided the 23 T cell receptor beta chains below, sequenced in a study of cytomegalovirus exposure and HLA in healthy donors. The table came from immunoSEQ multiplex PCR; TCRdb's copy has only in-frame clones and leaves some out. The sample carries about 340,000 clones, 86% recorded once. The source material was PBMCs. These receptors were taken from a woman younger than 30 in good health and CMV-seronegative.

CDR3: CASSFPGYGYTF. The CDR3 DNA is TGTGCCAGCAGTTTCCCAGGCTATGGCTACACCTTC. This chain links TRBV6-5 with TRBJ1-2; no clear D. Trimming stripped 4 bases from V and 4 bases from J, with 7 bases between. The CDR3 is made up of 12 amino acids. Germline assignment: CDR1 MNHEY and CDR2 SVGAGI.

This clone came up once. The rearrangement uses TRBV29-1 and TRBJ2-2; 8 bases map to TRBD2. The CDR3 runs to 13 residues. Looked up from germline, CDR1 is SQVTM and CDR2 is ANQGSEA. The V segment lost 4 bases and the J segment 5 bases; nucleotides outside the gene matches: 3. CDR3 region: CSVGPGGTGELFF. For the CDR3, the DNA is TGCAGCGTTGGTCCGGGAGGGACCGGGGAGCTGTTTTTT.

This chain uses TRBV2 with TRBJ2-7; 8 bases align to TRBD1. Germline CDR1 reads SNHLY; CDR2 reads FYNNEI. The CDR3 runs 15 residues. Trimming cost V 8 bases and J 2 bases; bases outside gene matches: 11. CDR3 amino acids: CASFSGTGEAYEQYF. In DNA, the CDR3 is TGTGCCAGCTTCTCGGGGACAGGAGAGGCCTACGAGCAGTACTTC.

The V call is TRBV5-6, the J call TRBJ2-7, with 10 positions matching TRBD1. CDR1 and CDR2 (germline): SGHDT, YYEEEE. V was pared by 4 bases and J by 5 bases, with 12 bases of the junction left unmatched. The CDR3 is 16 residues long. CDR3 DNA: TGTGCCAGCAGCCATGGGGGGACAGGGGTCCTCGACGAGCAGTACTTC. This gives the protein CASSHGGTGVLDEQYF.

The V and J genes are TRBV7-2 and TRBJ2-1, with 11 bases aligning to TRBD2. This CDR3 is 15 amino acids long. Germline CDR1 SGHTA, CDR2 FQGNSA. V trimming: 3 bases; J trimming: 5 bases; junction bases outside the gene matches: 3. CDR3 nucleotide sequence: TGTGCCAGCAGCTTCGGGACTAGCGGAAACAATGAGCAGTTCTTC. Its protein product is CASSFGTSGNNEQFF.

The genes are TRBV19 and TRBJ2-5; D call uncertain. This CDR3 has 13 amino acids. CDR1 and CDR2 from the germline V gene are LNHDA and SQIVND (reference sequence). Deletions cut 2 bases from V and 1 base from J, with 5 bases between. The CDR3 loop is CASSIRVQETQYF. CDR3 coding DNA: TGTGCCAGTAGTATACGGGTCCAAGAGACCCAGTACTTC.

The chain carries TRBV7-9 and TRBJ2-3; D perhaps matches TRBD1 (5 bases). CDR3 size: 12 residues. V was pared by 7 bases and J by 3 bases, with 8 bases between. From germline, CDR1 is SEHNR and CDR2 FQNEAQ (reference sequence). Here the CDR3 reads CASTSGTDTQYF. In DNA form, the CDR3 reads TGTGCCAGCACCTCAGGGACAGATACGCAGTATTTT. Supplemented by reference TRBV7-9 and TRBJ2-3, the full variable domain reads DTGVSQNPRHKITKRGQNVTFRCDPISEHNRLYWYRQTLGQGPEFLTYFQNEAQLEKSRLLSDRFSAERPKGSFSTLEIQRTEQGDSAMYLCASTSGTDTQYFGPGTRLTVL.

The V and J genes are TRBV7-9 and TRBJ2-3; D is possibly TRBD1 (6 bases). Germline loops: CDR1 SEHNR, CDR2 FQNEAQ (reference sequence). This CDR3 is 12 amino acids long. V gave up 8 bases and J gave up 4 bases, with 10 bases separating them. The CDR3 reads CASSKGADTQYF. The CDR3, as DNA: TGTGCCAGCTCCAAGGGGGCAGATACGCAGTATTTT.

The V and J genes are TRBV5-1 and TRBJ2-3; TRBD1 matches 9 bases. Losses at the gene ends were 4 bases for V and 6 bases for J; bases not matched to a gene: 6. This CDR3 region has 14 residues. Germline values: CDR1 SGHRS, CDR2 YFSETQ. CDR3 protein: CASSRDRASDTQYF. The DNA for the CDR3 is TGCGCCAGCAGCCGGGACAGGGCCTCCGATACGCAGTATTTT.

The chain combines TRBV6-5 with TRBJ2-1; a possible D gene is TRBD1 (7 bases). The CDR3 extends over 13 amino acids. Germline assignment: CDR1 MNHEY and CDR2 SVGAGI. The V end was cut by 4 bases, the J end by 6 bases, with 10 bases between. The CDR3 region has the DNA TGTGCCAGCAGTTGGCAGGGGGGCAATGAGCAGTTCTTC. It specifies CASSWQGGNEQFF.

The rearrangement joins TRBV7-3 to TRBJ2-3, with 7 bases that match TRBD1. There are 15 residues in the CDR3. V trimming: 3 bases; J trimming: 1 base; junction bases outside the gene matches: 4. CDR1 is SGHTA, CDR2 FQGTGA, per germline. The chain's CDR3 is CASSLRGLGTDTQYF. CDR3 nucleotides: TGTGCCAGCAGCTTGAGGGGGCTAGGCACAGATACGCAGTATTTT.

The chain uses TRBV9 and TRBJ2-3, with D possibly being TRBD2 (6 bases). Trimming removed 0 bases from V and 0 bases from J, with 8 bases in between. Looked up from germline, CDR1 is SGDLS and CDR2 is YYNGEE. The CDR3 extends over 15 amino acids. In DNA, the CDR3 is TGTGCCAGCAGCGTAGTGGGGACTAGCACAGATACGCAGTATTTT. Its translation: CASSVVGTSTDTQYF.

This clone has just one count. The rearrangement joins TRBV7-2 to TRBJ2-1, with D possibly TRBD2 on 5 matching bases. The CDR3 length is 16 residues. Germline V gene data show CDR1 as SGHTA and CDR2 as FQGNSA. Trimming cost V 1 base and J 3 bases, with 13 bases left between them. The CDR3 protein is CASSLEGRGSYNEQFF. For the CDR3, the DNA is TGTGCCAGCAGCTTAGAGGGCCGGGGAAGCTACAATGAGCAGTTCTTC.

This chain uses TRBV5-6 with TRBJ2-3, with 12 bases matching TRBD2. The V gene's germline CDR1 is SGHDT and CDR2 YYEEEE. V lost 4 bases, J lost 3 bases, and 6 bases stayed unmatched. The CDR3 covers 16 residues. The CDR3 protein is CASSPGTSGPTDTQYF. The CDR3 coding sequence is TGTGCCAGCAGCCCCGGGACTAGCGGGCCGACAGATACGCAGTATTTT.

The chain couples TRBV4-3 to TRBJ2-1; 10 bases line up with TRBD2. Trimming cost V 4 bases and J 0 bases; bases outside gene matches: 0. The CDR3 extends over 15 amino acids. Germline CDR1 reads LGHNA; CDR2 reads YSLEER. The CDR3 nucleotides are TGCGCCAGCAGCCGGACTAGCGGCTCCTACAATGAGCAGTTCTTC. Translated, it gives CASSRTSGSYNEQFF.

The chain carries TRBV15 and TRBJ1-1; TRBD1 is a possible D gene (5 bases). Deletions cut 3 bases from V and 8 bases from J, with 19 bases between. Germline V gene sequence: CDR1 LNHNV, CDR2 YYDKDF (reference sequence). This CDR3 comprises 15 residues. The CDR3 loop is CATSSPLWGVGEAFF. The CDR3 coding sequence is TGTGCCACCAGCAGTCCACTTTGGGGGGTCGGGGAAGCTTTCTTT.

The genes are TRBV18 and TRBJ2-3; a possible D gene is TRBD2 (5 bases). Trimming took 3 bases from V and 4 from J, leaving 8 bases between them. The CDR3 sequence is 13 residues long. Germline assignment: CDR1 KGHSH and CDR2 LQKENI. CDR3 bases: TGTGCCAGCTCACCCCAGGAGGCAGATACGCAGTATTTT. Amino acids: CASSPQEADTQYF.

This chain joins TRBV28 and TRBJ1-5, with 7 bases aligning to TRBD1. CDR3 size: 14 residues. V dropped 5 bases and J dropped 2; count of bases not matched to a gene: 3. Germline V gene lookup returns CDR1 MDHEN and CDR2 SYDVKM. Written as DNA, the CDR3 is TGTGCCAGCAGTCCCGACAGGGGCAATCAGCCCCAGCATTTT. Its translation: CASSPDRGNQPQHF.

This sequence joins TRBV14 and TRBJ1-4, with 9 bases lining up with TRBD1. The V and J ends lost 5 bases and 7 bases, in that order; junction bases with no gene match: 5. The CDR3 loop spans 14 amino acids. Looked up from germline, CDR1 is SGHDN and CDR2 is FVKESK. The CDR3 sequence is CASSADRGGEKLFF. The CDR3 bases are TGTGCCAGCAGCGCGGACAGGGGCGGTGAAAAACTGTTTTTT.

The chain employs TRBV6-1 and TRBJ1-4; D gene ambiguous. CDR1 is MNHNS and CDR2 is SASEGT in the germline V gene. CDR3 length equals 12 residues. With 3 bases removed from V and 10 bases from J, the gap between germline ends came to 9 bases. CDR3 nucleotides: TGTGCCAGCAGTGATGAAGGGAGAAAACTGTTTTTT. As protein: CASSDEGRKLFF.

CDR3 in DNA: TGCGCCAGCAGAACTAGTTATGAGACCCAGTACTTC. This sequence encodes CASRTSYETQYF. The chain has TRBV5-1 and TRBJ2-5, with D possibly matching TRBD2 (5 bases). Germline V gene lookup returns CDR1 SGHRS and CDR2 YFSETQ. Deletions cut 5 bases from V and 5 bases from J, with 10 bases between. CDR3 length: 12 amino acids.

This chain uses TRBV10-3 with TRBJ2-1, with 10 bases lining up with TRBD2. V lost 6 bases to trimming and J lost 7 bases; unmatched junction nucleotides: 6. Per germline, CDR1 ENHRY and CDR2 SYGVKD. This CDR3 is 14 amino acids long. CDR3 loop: CAIRWTSGENEQFF. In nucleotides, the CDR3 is TGTGCCATCAGGTGGACTAGCGGTGAAAATGAGCAGTTCTTC.

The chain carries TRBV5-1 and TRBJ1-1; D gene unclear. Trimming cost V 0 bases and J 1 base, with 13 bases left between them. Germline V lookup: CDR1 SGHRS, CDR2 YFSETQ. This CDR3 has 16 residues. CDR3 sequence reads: CASSLVGPFGNTEAFF. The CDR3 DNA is TGCGCCAGCAGCTTGGTGGGCCCCTTTGGGAACACTGAAGCTTTCTTT.